Below, one T cell receptor beta chain is given with its context. What antigen it recognizes has not been identified. Base qualities are not at hand, and no much larger clone is one base apart. The collaborating institutions used their own protocols to collect whole blood in K2EDTA tubes. For TCRbeta analysis, collaborator samples were shipped as frozen whole blood, as isolated PBMCs, or as DNA extracted from either sample type. This specimen belongs to a study of blood T cell repertoires in COVID-19 (dated by TCRdb to between 2020 and 2021). With regard to the full study: Collaborator samples came from the United States, Italy and Spain and covered acute and convalescent phases of COVID-19. The material from the prospective study consisted of cDNA or gDNA derived from T cells, B-cell-depleted T cells, or PBMCs. The samples were drawn from the first 160 participants of the ongoing ImmuneRACE study and from 1,254 subjects provided by 6 global collaborators. Sample metadata almost always included a de-identified subject ID, COVID-19 status, age in years and sex. A freely available public database, intended as a resource for researchers studying the immune response to SARS-CoV-2, is where the repertoires were released. Deeply sampled blood TCRbeta repertoires from subjects exposed to, actively infected with, or recovered from COVID-19 were included in the dataset. Where available, HLA class I and class II types were taken from metadata supplied by the sample provider and were not determined by assay-based typing.

TCRbeta CDR3 regions were amplified from genomic DNA using the immunoSEQ Assay, a bias-controlled multiplex PCR. Per the authors' processing: Within the assay, amplification of reference gene primers was used to estimate how many nucleated cells each sample contained. To quantify the absolute abundance of each unique TCRbeta CDR3 rearrangement, sequence reads were collapsed and filtered. For each sample, productive Simpson clonality was calculated as the square root of Simpson's diversity index over productive rearrangements. TCRdb holds this immuneACCESS table with in-frame rearrangements only. Some clones are missing; in checked studies, unresolved V genes explain under half, and the rest has no known cause. V and J calls and clone size are those listed in that table; D and trimming were worked out from the DNA. The sample records 20,000 to 30,000 clones, 85% to 95% of which are singletons. The biggest ten clones account for around 2% of the sample.

The paper's findings and limits, for the study overall: The amount of clinical and demographic metadata varied by source and participant and was provided uncurated.

CDR1 and CDR2, looked up from the germline V gene, are SNHLY and FYNNEI. V loses 2 bases of germline sequence and J loses 4 bases, and the interval between the two ends is 5 bases. Spanning cysteine to phenylalanine, the CDR3 consists of 13 amino acids. Only the CDR3 DNA stays, 39 bases, in frame from base 1. The V gene is TRBV2 and the J gene is TRBJ2-2; the D gene is not confidently resolved. The TCR was taken from a human donor in a cohort sampled during active COVID-19. What was sequenced was peripheral blood. The CDR3 here reads CASSEQVTGELFF. The DNA reads TGTGCCAGCAGTGAACAGGTCACCGGGGAGCTGTTTTTT.